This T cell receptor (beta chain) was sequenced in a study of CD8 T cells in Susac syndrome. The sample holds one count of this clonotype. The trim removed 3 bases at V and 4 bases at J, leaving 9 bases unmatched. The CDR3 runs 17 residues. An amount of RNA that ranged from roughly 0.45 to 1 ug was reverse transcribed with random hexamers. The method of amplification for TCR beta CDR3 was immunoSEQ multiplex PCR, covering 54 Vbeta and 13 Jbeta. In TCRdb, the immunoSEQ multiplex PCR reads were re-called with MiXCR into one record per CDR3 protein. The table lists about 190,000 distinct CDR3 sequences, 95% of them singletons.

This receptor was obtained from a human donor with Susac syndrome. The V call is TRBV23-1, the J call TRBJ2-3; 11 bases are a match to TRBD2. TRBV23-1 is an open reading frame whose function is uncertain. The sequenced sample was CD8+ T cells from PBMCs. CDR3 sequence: CASSQGTSGKGSDTQYF. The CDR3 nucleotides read TGCGCCAGCAGTCAGGGGACTAGCGGAAAAGGGTCAGATACGCAGTATTTT.